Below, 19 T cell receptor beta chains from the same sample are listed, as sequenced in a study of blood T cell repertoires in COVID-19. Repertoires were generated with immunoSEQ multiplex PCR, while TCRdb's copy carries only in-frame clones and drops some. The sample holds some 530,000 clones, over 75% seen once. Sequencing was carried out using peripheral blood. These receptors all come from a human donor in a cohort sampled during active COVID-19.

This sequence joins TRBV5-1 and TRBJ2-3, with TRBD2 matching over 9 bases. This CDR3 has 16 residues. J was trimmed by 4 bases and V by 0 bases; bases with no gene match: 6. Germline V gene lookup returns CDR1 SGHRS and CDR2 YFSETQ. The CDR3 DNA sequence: TGCGCCAGCAGCTTGGCATACGCGGGAGGGCCAGATACGCAGTATTTT. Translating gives CASSLAYAGGPDTQYF.

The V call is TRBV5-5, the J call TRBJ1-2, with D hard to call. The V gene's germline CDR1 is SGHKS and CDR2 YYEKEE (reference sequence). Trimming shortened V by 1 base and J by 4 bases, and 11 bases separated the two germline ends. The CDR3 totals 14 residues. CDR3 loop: CASSLLGQFYGYTF. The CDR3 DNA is TGTGCCAGCAGCTTGTTGGGCCAGTTCTATGGCTACACCTTC.

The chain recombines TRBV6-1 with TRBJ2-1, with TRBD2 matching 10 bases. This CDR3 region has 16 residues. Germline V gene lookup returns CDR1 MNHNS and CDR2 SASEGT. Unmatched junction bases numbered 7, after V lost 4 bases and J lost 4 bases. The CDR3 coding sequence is TGTGCCAGCAGTGCCCCAGCGGGAGGGCCGTACAATGAGCAGTTCTTC. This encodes CASSAPAGGPYNEQFF.

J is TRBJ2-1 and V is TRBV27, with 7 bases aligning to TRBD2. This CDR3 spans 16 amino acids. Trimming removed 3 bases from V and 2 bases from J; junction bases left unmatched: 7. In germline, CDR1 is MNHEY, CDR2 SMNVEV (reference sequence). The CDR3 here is CASSFLGEGTYNEQFF. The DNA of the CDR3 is TGTGCCAGCAGTTTCCTCGGGGAGGGGACCTACAATGAGCAGTTCTTC.

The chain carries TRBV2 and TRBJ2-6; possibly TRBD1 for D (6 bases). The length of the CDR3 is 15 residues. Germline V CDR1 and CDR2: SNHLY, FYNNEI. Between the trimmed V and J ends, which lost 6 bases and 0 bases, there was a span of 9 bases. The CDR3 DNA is TGTGCCAGCAGGGAACAGGGCTCTGGGGCCAACGTCCTGACTTTC. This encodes CASREQGSGANVLTF.

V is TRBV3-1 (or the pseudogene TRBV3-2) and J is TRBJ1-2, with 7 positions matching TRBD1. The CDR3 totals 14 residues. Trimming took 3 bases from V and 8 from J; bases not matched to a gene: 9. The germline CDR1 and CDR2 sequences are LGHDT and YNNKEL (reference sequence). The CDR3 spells CASSHRDSIYGYTF. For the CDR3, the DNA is TGTGCCAGCAGCCATCGGGACAGTATTTACGGCTACACCTTC.

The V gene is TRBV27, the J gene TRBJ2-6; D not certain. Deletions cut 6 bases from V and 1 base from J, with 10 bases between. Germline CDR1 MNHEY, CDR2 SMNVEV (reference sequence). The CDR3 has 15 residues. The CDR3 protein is CASRTIESGANVLTF. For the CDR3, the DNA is TGTGCCAGCAGAACTATTGAGTCTGGGGCCAACGTCCTGACTTTC. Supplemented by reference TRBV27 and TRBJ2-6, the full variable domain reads EAQVTQNPRYLITVTGKKLTVTCSQNMNHEYMSWYRQDPGLGLRQIYYSMNVEVTDKGDVPEGYKVSRKEKRNFPLILESPSPNQTSLYFCASRTIESGANVLTFGAGSRLTVL.

Written as DNA, the CDR3 is TGTGCCAGCAGCAAGGGGGGGGCGCCTGGGAACACTGAAGCTTTCTTT. Translating gives CASSKGGAPGNTEAFF. The chain links TRBV7-8 to TRBJ1-1; TRBD1 might be the D (6 bases). Trimming took off 5 bases at V and 1 base at J, with 17 bases between the two ends. The CDR3 runs to 16 residues. Germline lookup yields CDR1 SGHVS and CDR2 FQNEAQ.

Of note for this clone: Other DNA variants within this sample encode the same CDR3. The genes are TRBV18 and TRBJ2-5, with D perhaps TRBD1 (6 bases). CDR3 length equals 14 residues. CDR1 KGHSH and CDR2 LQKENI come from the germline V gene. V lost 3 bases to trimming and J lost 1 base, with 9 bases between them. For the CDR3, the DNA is TGTGCCAGCTCACCGCGGACAGTCCAAGAGACCCAGTACTTC. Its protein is CASSPRTVQETQYF.

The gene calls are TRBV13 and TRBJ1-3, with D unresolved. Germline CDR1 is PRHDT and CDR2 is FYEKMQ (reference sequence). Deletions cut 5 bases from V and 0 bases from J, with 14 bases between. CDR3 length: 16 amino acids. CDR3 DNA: TGTGCCAGCAGCCTCTCCCAGGAAGTCTCTGGAAACACCATATATTTT. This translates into CASSLSQEVSGNTIYF.

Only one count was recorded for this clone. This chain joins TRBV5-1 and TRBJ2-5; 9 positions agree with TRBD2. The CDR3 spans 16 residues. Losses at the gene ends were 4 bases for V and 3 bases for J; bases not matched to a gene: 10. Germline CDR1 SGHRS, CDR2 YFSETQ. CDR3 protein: CASSERSLAGKETQYF. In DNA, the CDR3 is TGCGCCAGCAGCGAAAGATCCCTAGCGGGGAAAGAGACCCAGTACTTC.

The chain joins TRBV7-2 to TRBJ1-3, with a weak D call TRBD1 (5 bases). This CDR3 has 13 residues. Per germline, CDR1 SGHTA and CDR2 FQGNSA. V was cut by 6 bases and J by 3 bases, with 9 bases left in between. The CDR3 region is CASSHRGGNTIYF. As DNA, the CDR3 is TGTGCCAGCAGTCATAGGGGTGGAAACACCATATATTTT.

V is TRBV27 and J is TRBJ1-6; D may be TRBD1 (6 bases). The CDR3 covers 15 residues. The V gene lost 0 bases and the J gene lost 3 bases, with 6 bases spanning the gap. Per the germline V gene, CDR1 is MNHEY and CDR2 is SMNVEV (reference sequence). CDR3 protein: CASSLSQGYNSPLHF. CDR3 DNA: TGTGCCAGCAGTTTATCACAGGGCTATAATTCACCCCTCCACTTT.

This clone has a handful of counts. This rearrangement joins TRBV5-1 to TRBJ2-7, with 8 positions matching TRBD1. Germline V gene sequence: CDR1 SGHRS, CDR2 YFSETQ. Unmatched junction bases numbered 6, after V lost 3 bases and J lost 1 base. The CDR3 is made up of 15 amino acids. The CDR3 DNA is TGCGCCAGCAGCTACGGACAGGGAGTATCCTACGAGCAGTACTTC. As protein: CASSYGQGVSYEQYF.

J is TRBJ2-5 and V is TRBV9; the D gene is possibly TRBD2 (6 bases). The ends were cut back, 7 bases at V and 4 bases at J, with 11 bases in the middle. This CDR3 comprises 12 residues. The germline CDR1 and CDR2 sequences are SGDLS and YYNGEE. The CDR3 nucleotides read TGTGCCAGCGCGGGGTTCGGAGAGACCCAGTACTTC. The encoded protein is CASAGFGETQYF.

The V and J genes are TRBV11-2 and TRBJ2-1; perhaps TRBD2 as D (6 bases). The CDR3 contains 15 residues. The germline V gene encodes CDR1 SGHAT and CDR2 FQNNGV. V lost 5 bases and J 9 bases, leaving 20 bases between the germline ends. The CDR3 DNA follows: TGTGCCAGCAGCCCATCCCCCGGGGGAGTCGGTGAGCAGTTCTTC. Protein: CASSPSPGGVGEQFF.

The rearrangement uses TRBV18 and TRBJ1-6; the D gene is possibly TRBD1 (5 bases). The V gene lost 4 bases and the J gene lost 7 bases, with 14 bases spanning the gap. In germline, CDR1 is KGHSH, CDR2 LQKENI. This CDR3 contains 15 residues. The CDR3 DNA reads TGTGCCAGCTCACTAGGGAGGGGTGAGAATTCACCCCTCCACTTT. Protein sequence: CASSLGRGENSPLHF.

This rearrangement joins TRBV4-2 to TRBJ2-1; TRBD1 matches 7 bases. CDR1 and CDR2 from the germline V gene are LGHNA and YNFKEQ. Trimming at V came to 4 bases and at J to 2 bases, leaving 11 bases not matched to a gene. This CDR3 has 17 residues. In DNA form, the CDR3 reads TGTGCCAGCAGCCCCGCGGCCGGGACAGCTACCTACAATGAGCAGTTCTTC. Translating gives CASSPAAGTATYNEQFF.

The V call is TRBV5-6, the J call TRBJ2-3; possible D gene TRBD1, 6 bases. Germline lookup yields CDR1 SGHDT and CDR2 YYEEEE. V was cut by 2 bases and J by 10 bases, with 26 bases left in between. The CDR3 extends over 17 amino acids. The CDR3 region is CASSLPGHLGEWGAQYF. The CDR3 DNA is TGTGCCAGCAGCTTACCGGGACACTTGGGCGAGTGGGGAGCGCAGTATTTT.